This T cell receptor beta chain was found in a study of T cell responses to AZD1222 COVID-19 vaccine. V gave up 5 bases and J gave up 9 bases, with 17 bases separating them. CDR3 length: 14 residues. Germline-derived CDR1 and CDR2 are MDHEN and SYDVKM. Concerning this clone itself: Its antigen is currently unknown.

Study conclusions and caveats: In all cases, repertoires were sampled only after the peak T cell response. Donors skewed white British and female; clonal diversity was possibly underestimated.

The assay was immunoSEQ multiplex PCR, and TCRdb's table has in-frame clones only and misses some. The data show about 97,000 clones, with less than 90% seen just once and 15% to 20% held by the top ten. This rearrangement joins TRBV28 to TRBJ1-5; D possibly corresponds to TRBD1 (6 bases). Sequenced material: peripheral blood, taken on day 0 of AZD1222 vaccination. The TCR comes from an adult in good health. In DNA, the CDR3 is TGTGCCAGCAGTCCGATAGGGGGGATGGGGCCCCAGCATTTT. It specifies CASSPIGGMGPQHF.